This passage covers 15 T cell receptor beta chains from one sample sequenced in a study of blood T cell repertoires in COVID-19. Only in-frame clones appear in the TCRdb table, and some are missing; sequencing was by immunoSEQ multiplex PCR. Among about 110,000 clones, around 85% were seen once, and the ten largest hold around a fifth. Sequencing was done on a sample of peripheral blood. The receptor source for this set is a man aged 70 or older with active or convalescent COVID-19.

The rearrangement uses TRBV5-1 and TRBJ1-6, with D tentatively TRBD1 (6 bases). V gave up 2 bases and J gave up 6 bases, with 9 bases separating them. Germline V CDR1 and CDR2: SGHRS, YFSETQ. This CDR3 has 14 amino acids. This chain's CDR3 is CASSFGDTNSPLHF. CDR3 nucleotide sequence: TGCGCCAGCAGCTTTGGGGACACTAATTCACCCCTCCACTTT.

This chain links TRBV5-4 with TRBJ2-7; TRBD1 aligns across 7 bases. This CDR3 has 14 amino acids. Germline V gene lookup returns CDR1 SGHNT and CDR2 YYREEE (reference sequence). The J segment lost 2 bases and the V segment lost 6 bases, leaving 8 bases of the junction unmatched. The chain's CDR3 is CASTKDREPYEQYF. CDR3 DNA sequence: TGTGCCAGCACCAAAGACAGGGAGCCCTACGAGCAGTACTTC.

The chain employs TRBV2 and TRBJ1-1; 7 positions agree with TRBD1. V trimming: 4 bases; J trimming: 5 bases; junction bases outside the gene matches: 10. This CDR3 comprises 15 residues. Germline V gives CDR1 SNHLY, CDR2 FYNNEI. The CDR3 sequence is CASSAPDRSETEAFF. As DNA, the CDR3 is TGTGCCAGCAGTGCCCCGGACAGGTCAGAGACTGAAGCTTTCTTT.

The chain uses TRBV4-1 and TRBJ2-7, with 11 bases identical to TRBD1. Trimming removed 6 bases from V and 3 bases from J; junction bases left unmatched: 7. The length of the CDR3 is 15 residues. CDR1 is MGHRA, CDR2 YSYEKL, per germline. The CDR3 nucleotides read TGCGCCAGCAGTAGGACAGGGGGCCCCCTCTACGAGCAGTACTTC. Residues: CASSRTGGPLYEQYF.

CDR3: CASSFGQGARIGSTEAFF. In DNA, the CDR3 is TGTGCCAGCAGTTTTGGACAGGGGGCCCGTATCGGGAGTACTGAAGCTTTCTTT. The chain carries TRBV27 and TRBJ1-1; TRBD1 matches at 11 bases. CDR3 length: 18 amino acids. Germline V gives CDR1 MNHEY, CDR2 SMNVEV (reference sequence). Trimming cost V 3 bases and J 5 bases; bases outside gene matches: 14.

The V gene is TRBV28, the J gene TRBJ1-4; D is perhaps TRBD1 (5 bases). The CDR3 is 12 residues long. Looked up from germline, CDR1 is MDHEN and CDR2 is SYDVKM. V was clipped by 6 bases and J by 14 bases, with 16 bases between them. The CDR3 coding sequence is TGTGCCAGCAGATCCGCTGGGACTCAGCTGTTTTTT. It specifies CASRSAGTQLFF.

The CDR3 DNA is TGTGCCAGCAGCGTAGGACAGACGGAGACCCAGTACTTC. It specifies CASSVGQTETQYF. V and J are TRBV9 and TRBJ2-5; D possibly corresponds to TRBD1 (5 bases). Germline V lookup: CDR1 SGDLS, CDR2 YYNGEE. The CDR3 extends over 13 amino acids. Trimming took off 0 bases at V and 5 bases at J, with 8 bases between the two ends.

V gene TRBV4-1 combines with J gene TRBJ1-2, with unresolved D. V was trimmed by 5 bases and J by 4 bases, leaving 17 bases between them. This CDR3 is 15 amino acids long. Germline values: CDR1 MGHRA, CDR2 YSYEKL. CDR3: CASSSMKEVFYGYTF. CDR3 DNA sequence: TGCGCCAGCAGCTCTATGAAAGAGGTTTTCTATGGCTACACCTTC.

The J gene is TRBJ1-2, the V gene TRBV28; no firm D call. Germline V gene sequence: CDR1 MDHEN, CDR2 SYDVKM. The CDR3 contains 14 residues. V gave up 3 bases and J gave up 7 bases, with 15 bases separating them. The chain's CDR3 is CASSFGWQDGGYTF. CDR3 coding DNA: TGTGCCAGCAGTTTCGGATGGCAGGATGGTGGCTACACCTTC.

The CDR3, as DNA: TGTGCCAGCAGTTTGTTCGGACAGGGCAAGGTAGAGACCCAGTACTTC. It translates to CASSLFGQGKVETQYF. The chain joins TRBV28 to TRBJ2-5, with TRBD1 matching over 8 bases. V was clipped by 3 bases and J by 4 bases; unmatched bases: 10. Germline CDR1 and CDR2: MDHEN and SYDVKM. The CDR3 length is 16 residues.

The V gene is TRBV19, the J gene TRBJ1-1; possibly TRBD1 for D (5 bases). Germline CDR1 LNHDA, CDR2 SQIVND (reference sequence). V shed 2 bases and J shed 0 bases, with 10 bases lying between them. This CDR3 spans 15 amino acids. The CDR3 protein is CASSIQGSMNTEAFF. The DNA of the CDR3 is TGTGCCAGTAGTATACAGGGATCAATGAACACTGAAGCTTTCTTT. The complete variable domain, with remaining parts taken from reference TRBV19 and TRBJ1-1, reads DGGITQSPKYLFRKEGQNVTLSCEQNLNHDAMYWYRQDPGQGLRLIYYSQIVNDFQKGDIAEGYSVSREKKESFPLTVTSAQKNPTAFYLCASSIQGSMNTEAFFGQGTRLTVV.

The rearrangement joins TRBV6-5 to TRBJ2-2; D possibly corresponds to TRBD2 (5 bases). CDR3 length: 14 amino acids. The V gene's germline CDR1 is MNHEY and CDR2 SVGAGI. The V end was cut by 7 bases, the J end by 4 bases, with 13 bases between. CDR3 loop: CASTRGQSTGELFF. Written as DNA, the CDR3 is TGTGCCAGCACTCGAGGGCAGAGCACCGGGGAGCTGTTTTTT.

The CDR3 sequence is CASSLAGTGGEKLFF. For the CDR3, the DNA is TGTGCCAGCAGCTTAGCGGGGACAGGGGGCGAAAAACTGTTTTTT. The chain links TRBV7-8 to TRBJ1-4; 12 bases are a match to TRBD1. This CDR3 region has 15 residues. V lost 0 bases, J lost 8 bases, and 1 base stayed unmatched. Germline CDR1 reads SGHVS; CDR2 reads FQNEAQ.

V gene TRBV12-3 or TRBV12-4 combines with J gene TRBJ1-5; the D is unclear. The CDR3 length is 13 residues. The ends were cut back, 3 bases at V and 5 bases at J, with 8 bases in the middle. Written as DNA, the CDR3 is TGTGCCAGCAGTTTGGGCAGTTATCAGCCCCAGCATTTT. This codes for CASSLGSYQPQHF.

The genes are TRBV6-5 and TRBJ1-2; maybe TRBD1 (6 bases). In germline, CDR1 is MNHEY, CDR2 SVGAGI. The CDR3 has 14 amino acids. Trimming left V 6 bases short and J 2 bases short, with 13 bases between. In DNA form, the CDR3 reads TGTGCCAGCAGAAGCCAACAGGGAAACTATGGCTACACCTTC. Residues: CASRSQQGNYGYTF.